Listed below are T cell receptor beta chains from one sample, sequenced in a study of T cells in Graves' hyperthyroidism and ophthalmopathy. One entry per CDR3 protein results from TCRdb running MiXCR on the multiplex PCR reads. Seen here are over 500,000 distinct CDR3 sequences, 11% to 15% observed once, and the top ten hold 14%. Sequencing was carried out using blood. The receptors were gathered from a woman aged 40 to 50 with Graves' hyperthyroidism. Both conserved end residues are part of each CDR3. Fields, in order: D gene, clone size, J gene, V gene, CDR3 protein, CDR3 DNA. A D gene is named only where the DNA matches it firmly. The size of a clone is reported for some rows only, either as once, few or many, or as a class for expanded clones.

D gene: .
clone size: .
J gene: TRBJ1-4
V gene: TRBV19
CDR3 protein: CASRNRAGDNYEKLFF
CDR3 DNA: TGTGCCAGTAGGAACCGTGCAGGGGACAATTATGAAAAACTGTTTTTT

D gene: .
clone size: .
J gene: TRBJ2-4
V gene: TRBV24-1
CDR3 protein: CATSSGEHIQYF
CDR3 DNA: TGTGCCACCAGTTCGGGGGAGCACATTCAGTACTTC

D gene: .
clone size: many
J gene: TRBJ2-7
V gene: TRBV27
CDR3 protein: CASSSRGGAYYEQYF
CDR3 DNA: TGTGCCAGCAGTTCGAGGGGGGGGGCCTACTACGAGCAGTACTTC

D gene: .
clone size: many
J gene: TRBJ2-2
V gene: TRBV5-1
CDR3 protein: CASSAQYTANTGELFF
CDR3 DNA: TGCGCCAGCAGCGCCCAATATACAGCGAACACCGGGGAGCTGTTTTTT

D gene: .
clone size: .
J gene: TRBJ2-2
V gene: TRBV2
CDR3 protein: CASSVLGGTGELFF
CDR3 DNA: TGTGCCAGCAGTGTCCTAGGGGGCACCGGGGAGCTGTTTTTT

D gene: .
clone size: .
J gene: TRBJ2-1
V gene: TRBV19
CDR3 protein: CASKLRSTSYNEQFF
CDR3 DNA: TGTGCCAGTAAGCTCCGGTCTACTTCCTACAATGAGCAGTTCTTC

D gene: .
clone size: many
J gene: TRBJ2-7
V gene: TRBV27
CDR3 protein: CASSLGTSRSYEQYF
CDR3 DNA: TGTGCCAGCAGTTTAGGAACCAGCAGATCCTACGAGCAGTACTTC

D gene: TRBD2
clone size: .
J gene: TRBJ2-1
V gene: TRBV30
CDR3 protein: CAWLSPLGLAGSEYNEQFF
CDR3 DNA: TGTGCCTGGCTATCCCCATTAGGACTAGCGGGGTCGGAGTACAATGAGCAGTTCTTC

D gene: TRBD2
clone size: many
J gene: TRBJ2-7
V gene: TRBV20-1
CDR3 protein: CSANPWTSGSKYEQYF
CDR3 DNA: TGCAGTGCTAATCCCTGGACTAGCGGGAGTAAATACGAGCAGTACTTC

D gene: .
clone size: many
J gene: TRBJ2-1
V gene: TRBV10-3
CDR3 protein: CAITGAGNEQFF
CDR3 DNA: TGTGCCATCACCGGGGCGGGGAATGAGCAGTTCTTC

D gene: .
clone size: many
J gene: TRBJ2-1
V gene: TRBV11-3
CDR3 protein: CASSLFPGNEQFF
CDR3 DNA: TGTGCCAGCAGCTTATTTCCGGGTAATGAGCAGTTCTTC